These 10 T cell receptor beta chains were sequenced from one sample in a study of Ad26.COV2.S vaccination and SARS-CoV-2 variants. Treatment indicated: roughly 18 received Ad26.COV2.S at low or high dose, single or two shots; roughly 5 received placebo; per-sample allocation not given. Vaccine and placebo recipients were sampled on day 63 after the first injection. Sequenced by immunoSEQ multiplex PCR; TCRdb stores in-frame clones only, minus some. Of about 680,000 clones listed, more than 80% are singletons. The sequencing used peripheral blood, collected in a trial of Ad26.COV2.S vaccine versus placebo. These TCRs come from a person between 18 and 65 years old who received the Ad26.COV2.S COVID-19 vaccine or a placebo.

V is TRBV6-5 and J is TRBJ1-5, with TRBD1 matching 8 bases. Trimming at V came to 7 bases and at J to 6 bases, leaving 8 bases not matched to a gene. The CDR3 contains 14 residues. Germline V CDR1 and CDR2: MNHEY, SVGAGI. CDR3 in amino acids: CASKETGGGQPQHF. The CDR3 region has the DNA TGTGCCAGCAAGGAAACAGGGGGGGGTCAGCCCCAGCATTTT.

For the CDR3, the DNA is TGTGCCAGCCAGACCGTGGGACAGACAATCTACGAGCAGTACTTC. It specifies CASQTVGQTIYEQYF. The chain recombines TRBV2 with TRBJ2-7; 7 positions match TRBD1. CDR3 length equals 15 residues. Trimming removed 8 bases from V and 3 bases from J; junction bases left unmatched: 13. Per the germline V gene, CDR1 is SNHLY and CDR2 is FYNNEI.

The genes are TRBV18 and TRBJ1-2; 7 bases agree with TRBD1. Per the germline V gene, CDR1 is KGHSH and CDR2 is LQKENI. The CDR3 sequence is 14 residues long. V trimming: 4 bases; J trimming: 12 bases; junction bases outside the gene matches: 14. This CDR3 reads CASSLNRGIGEDTF. The DNA of the CDR3 is TGTGCCAGCTCACTTAACAGGGGAATCGGGGAGGACACCTTC.

The V call is TRBV4-3, the J call TRBJ2-4; D may be TRBD2 (5 bases). The CDR3 is 15 residues long. Per the germline V gene, CDR1 is LGHNA and CDR2 is YSLEER. V dropped 0 bases and J dropped 6 bases, with 12 bases sitting between them. The CDR3 DNA reads TGCGCCAGCAGCCAAGATCCGGGAACACCAAACATTCAGTACTTC. This gives the protein CASSQDPGTPNIQYF.

The chain uses TRBV24-1 and TRBJ2-1; 9 bases align to TRBD2. The CDR3 sequence is 16 residues long. CDR1 and CDR2 (germline): KGHDR, SFDVKD. The V gene end was trimmed by 5 bases and the J gene end by 0 bases; junction bases not matched to a gene: 4. CDR3 DNA: TGTGCCACCAGTGGGATAGCGGGAGCCTCCTACAATGAGCAGTTCTTC. Translated, it gives CATSGIAGASYNEQFF.

The chain is built from TRBV5-6 and TRBJ1-2, with a tentative D call TRBD1 (6 bases). The germline V gene has CDR1 SGHDT and CDR2 YYEEEE. Trimming pared 0 bases from V and 3 bases from J, leaving 12 bases between. The CDR3 consists of 15 residues. The CDR3 reads CASSLDPGVDYGYTF. The CDR3 DNA follows: TGTGCCAGCAGCTTGGATCCAGGGGTGGACTATGGCTACACCTTC. The complete variable domain, with remaining parts taken from reference TRBV5-6 and TRBJ1-2, reads DAGVTQSPTHLIKTRGQQVTLRCSPKSGHDTVSWYQQALGQGPQFIFQYYEEEERQRGNFPDRFSGHQFPNYSSELNVNALLLGDSALYLCASSLDPGVDYGYTFGSGTRLTVV.

Comment on this clone: At the DNA level, this CDR3 is encoded by other sequences in the same sample as well. The rearrangement links TRBV6-5 to TRBJ1-1; D is undetermined. Germline loops: CDR1 MNHEY, CDR2 SVGAGI. The CDR3 length is 11 residues. Trimming stripped 6 bases from V and 3 bases from J, with 5 bases between. The CDR3 coding sequence is TGTGCCAGCAGACGTGACACTGAAGCTTTCTTT. Residues: CASRRDTEAFF.

This chain connects TRBV27 to TRBJ2-2; no reliable D call. V dropped 3 bases and J dropped 5 bases, with 7 bases sitting between them. CDR1 and CDR2 (germline): MNHEY, SMNVEV (reference sequence). This CDR3 has 13 amino acids. CDR3 nucleotide sequence: TGTGCCAGCAGTTTGCCCGGGACCGGGGAGCTGTTTTTT. As protein: CASSLPGTGELFF.

The gene calls are TRBV9 and TRBJ1-1; D is undetermined. CDR3 length: 13 amino acids. Looked up from germline, CDR1 is SGDLS and CDR2 is YYNGEE. With 0 bases removed from V and 3 bases from J, the gap between germline ends came to 6 bases. The CDR3 loop reads CASSVAGDTEAFF. The CDR3 DNA reads TGTGCCAGCAGCGTAGCTGGGGACACTGAAGCTTTCTTT.

This chain connects TRBV7-2 to TRBJ2-7, with a possible D match to TRBD1 (7 bases). This CDR3 region has 14 residues. V shed 2 bases and J shed 6 bases, with 14 bases lying between them. The germline V gene has CDR1 SGHTA and CDR2 FQGNSA. CDR3 sequence reads: CASSLSQGGVEQYF. CDR3 nucleotide sequence: TGTGCCAGCAGCTTATCCCAGGGGGGAGTCGAGCAGTACTTC.